This paragraph covers one T cell receptor beta chain sequence. The sample holds a few counts of this clonotype. No antigen is known for it. Base qualities are not at hand, and no much larger clone is one base apart. The donors were around 39 Caucasian individuals from Russia, aged 6 to 90 years, who were systemically healthy. Around 10 milliliters of peripheral blood were collected from each donor into EDTA-treated Vacutainer tubes. Ficoll-Paque density-gradient centrifugation was used to isolate PBMCs, with at least 7 million per sample. Trizol reagent was used to extract total RNA from PBMCs, with at least 5 micrograms per sample. Naive CD45RAhigh/CD27high T cell percentages were measured by flow cytometry on a PBMC aliquot from every donor. The CDR3 spans 16 residues, from the cysteine through the phenylalanine. Just CDR3 DNA is preserved here, 48 bases in frame from base 1. Clipping removes 4 bases from V and 4 bases from J, with 4 as the unmatched junction base count.

The library was built by means of 5' RACE. The sequencing machine was an Illumina HiSeq 2500. A second PCR of about 6 to 12 cycles was run with a J-beta primer mix and a sample-barcoded 5' primer. Each TCR beta cDNA molecule received a unique molecular identifier from a template-switch 5' adaptor carrying 12 random nucleotides. At least 2.5 million CDR3-containing paired-end reads were obtained from each sample. All of the RNA was converted into first-strand cDNA using the Mint cDNA synthesis kit, with a TRBC-specific oligonucleotide serving as the primer. Following uracil-DNA glycosylase treatment, a first 18-cycle PCR with universal primers M1SS and BC2_uni_R was performed on all cDNA. The paper's processing steps were these. For normalization, 1 million high-quality reads were randomly selected from each sample, with every read carrying a distinct molecular identifier. Instead of being binned into consensus sequences, reads that shared molecular identifiers were thrown out. MiTCR, with a Q25 quality threshold and the strictest error-elimination algorithm, was used for CDR3 identification, clonotype clustering and error correction. A nonparametric unseen species model with Euler transformation was used to estimate a lower bound on total TCR beta diversity. Starting from the raw public reads, TCRdb applied fastp trimming at Q25, assembled clones with MiXCR and retained in-frame beta chains. Each CDR3 protein gets just one entry, which takes the most common genes and DNA from the rows behind it. These V and J calls originate from TCRdb's pipeline instead of the authors' own analysis. This sample is represented by around 990,000 distinct CDR3 sequences; about two fifths of them were singletons. The ten largest account for under 15% of the sample.

The sample originates from a study of blood T cells in healthy people across ages (dated by TCRdb to between 2014 and 2017). The study in broad terms: In model experiments, template switching captured roughly one uniquely barcoded TCR beta cDNA molecule for every two T cells. The study measured age-related changes in TCR beta repertoire diversity using deep sequencing normalized with unique cDNA molecular identifiers. Four age groups were formed from the donors: young (average 16 years), middle-aged (approximately 42), aged (approximately 60) and long-lived (less than 85). To avoid experimental bias, donors of different ages were randomly spread across the sequencing lanes. Two additional independent replicas of 1 million unique cDNA reads from the same blood draw were analyzed for two donors (one aged 18 to 30 and one aged 80 or older). Paper-wide results and their limitations: The percentage of naive T cells measured by flow cytometry correlated strongly with observed TCR beta diversity. Conclusive comparison of naive and antigen-experienced compartments was prevented by the profiling of bulk unsorted PBMCs. Compared with the aged group, the long-lived group had more naive CD4+ T cells, fewer expanded clones and increased TCR diversity, suggesting age selection. Observed TCR beta diversity per million T cells fell roughly linearly with age, and a significant reduction was already apparent by age roughly 40. Estimates of total diversity based on one million sequenced T cells were regarded as lower bounds and as underestimates. Donor CMV infection status was unknown, potentially confounding age-related changes in expanded clonotypes.

The TCR originated in a man in his late teens or twenties in good health. The sample was blood. This receptor chain uses TRBV12-3 or TRBV12-4 and TRBJ2-7, with 16 bases aligning to TRBD2. The sequence in DNA is TGTGCCAGCAGTTCGGGACTAGCGGGGGGGCCGTACGAGCAGTACTTC. Translation gives CASSSGLAGGPYEQYF.